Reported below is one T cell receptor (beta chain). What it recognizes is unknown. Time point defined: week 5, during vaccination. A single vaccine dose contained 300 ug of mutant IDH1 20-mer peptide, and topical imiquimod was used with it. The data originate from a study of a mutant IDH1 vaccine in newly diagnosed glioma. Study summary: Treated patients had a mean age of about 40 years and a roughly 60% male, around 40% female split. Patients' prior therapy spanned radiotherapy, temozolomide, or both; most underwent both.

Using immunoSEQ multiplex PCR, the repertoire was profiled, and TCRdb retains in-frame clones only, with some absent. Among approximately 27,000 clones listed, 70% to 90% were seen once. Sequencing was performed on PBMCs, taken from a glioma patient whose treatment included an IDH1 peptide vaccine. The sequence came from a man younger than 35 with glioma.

CDR3 coding DNA: TGTGCCAGTAGTATTTCTAGGGGGAATCAGCCCCAGCATTTT. Translation: CASSISRGNQPQHF. The genes are TRBV19 and TRBJ1-5, with D tentatively TRBD1 (6 bases). Germline V gene sequence: CDR1 LNHDA, CDR2 SQIVND (reference sequence). V was trimmed by 3 bases and J by 4 bases, leaving 10 bases between them. The CDR3 consists of 14 residues.